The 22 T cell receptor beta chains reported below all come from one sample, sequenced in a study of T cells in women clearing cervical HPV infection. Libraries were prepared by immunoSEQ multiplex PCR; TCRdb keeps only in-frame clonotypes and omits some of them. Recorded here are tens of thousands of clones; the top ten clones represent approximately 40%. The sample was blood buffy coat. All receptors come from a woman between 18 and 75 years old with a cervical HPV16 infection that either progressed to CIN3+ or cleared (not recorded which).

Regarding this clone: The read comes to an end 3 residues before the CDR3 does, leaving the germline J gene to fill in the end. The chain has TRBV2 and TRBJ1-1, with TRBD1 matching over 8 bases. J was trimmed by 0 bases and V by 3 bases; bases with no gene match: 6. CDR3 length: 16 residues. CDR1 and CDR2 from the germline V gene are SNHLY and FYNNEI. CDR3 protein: CASSEVGQVMNTEAFF. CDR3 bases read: TGTGCCAGCAGTGAGGTGGGACAGGTGATGAACACTGAA.

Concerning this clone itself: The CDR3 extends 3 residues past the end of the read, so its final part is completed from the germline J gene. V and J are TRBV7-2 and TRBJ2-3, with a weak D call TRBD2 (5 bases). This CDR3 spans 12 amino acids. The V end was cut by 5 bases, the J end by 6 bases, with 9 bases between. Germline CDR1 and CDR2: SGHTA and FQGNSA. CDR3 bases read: TGTGCCAGCAGCATGCCGGGGGATACG. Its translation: CASSMPGDT. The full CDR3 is CASSMPGDTQYF.

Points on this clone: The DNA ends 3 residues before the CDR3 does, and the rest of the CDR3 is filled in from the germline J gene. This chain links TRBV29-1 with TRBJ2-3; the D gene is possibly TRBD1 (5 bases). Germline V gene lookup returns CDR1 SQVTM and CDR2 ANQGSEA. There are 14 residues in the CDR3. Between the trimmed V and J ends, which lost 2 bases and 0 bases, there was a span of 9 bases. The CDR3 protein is CSVESTASTDTQYF. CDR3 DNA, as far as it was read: TGCAGCGTTGAATCGACAGCGAGCACAGATACG.

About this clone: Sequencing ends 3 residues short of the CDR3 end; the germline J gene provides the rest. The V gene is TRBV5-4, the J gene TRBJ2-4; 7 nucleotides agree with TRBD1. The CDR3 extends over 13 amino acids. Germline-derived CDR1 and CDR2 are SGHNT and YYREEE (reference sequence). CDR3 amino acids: CASRQGENYGQYF. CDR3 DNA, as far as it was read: TGTGCCAGCCGACAGGGTGAAAACTATGGT.

CDR3 DNA, as far as it was read: TGTGCCAGCAGTTACTCGACGGGGTCCTACAATGAG. It specifies CASSYSTGSYNE. The CDR3 in its entirety is CASSYSTGSYNEQFF. The rearrangement links TRBV6-2 or TRBV6-3 to TRBJ2-1; the D gene is possibly TRBD2 (5 bases). With the read ending 3 residues before the CDR3 end, the germline J gene is used to fill in that end. The germline CDR1 and CDR2 sequences are MNHEY and SVGEGT. This CDR3 has 15 amino acids. V was trimmed by 0 bases and J by 1 base, leaving 7 bases between them.

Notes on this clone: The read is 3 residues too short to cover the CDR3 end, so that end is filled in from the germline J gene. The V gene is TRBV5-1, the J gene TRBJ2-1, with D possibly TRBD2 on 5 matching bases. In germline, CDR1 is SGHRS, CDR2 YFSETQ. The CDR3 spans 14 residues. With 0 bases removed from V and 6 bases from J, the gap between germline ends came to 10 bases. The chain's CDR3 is CASSLDSSSNEQFF. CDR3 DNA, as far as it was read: TGCGCCAGCAGCTTGGATTCTAGCAGCAATGAG.

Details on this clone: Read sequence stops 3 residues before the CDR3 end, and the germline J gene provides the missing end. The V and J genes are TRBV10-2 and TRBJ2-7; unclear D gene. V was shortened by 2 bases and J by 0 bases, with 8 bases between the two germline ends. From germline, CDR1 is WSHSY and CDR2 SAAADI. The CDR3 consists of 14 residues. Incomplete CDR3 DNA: TGCGCCAGCAGTGAGGGGCAGAGCTCCTACGAG. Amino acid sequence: CASSEGQSSYE. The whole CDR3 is CASSEGQSSYEQYF.

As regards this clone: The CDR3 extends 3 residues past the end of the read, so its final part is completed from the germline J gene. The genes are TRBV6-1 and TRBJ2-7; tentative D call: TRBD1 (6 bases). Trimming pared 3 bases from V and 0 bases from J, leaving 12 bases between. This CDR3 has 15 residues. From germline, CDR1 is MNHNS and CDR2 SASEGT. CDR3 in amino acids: CASSDQGSSSYEQYF. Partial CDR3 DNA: TGTGCCAGCAGTGACCAGGGGTCTAGCTCCTACGAG.

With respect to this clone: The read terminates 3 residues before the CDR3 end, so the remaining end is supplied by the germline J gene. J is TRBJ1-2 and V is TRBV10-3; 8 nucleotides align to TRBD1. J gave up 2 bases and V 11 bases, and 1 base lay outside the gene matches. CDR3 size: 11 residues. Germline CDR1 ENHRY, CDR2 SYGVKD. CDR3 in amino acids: CAQGANYGYTF. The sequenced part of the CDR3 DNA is TGTGCCCAGGGGGCGAACTATGGC.

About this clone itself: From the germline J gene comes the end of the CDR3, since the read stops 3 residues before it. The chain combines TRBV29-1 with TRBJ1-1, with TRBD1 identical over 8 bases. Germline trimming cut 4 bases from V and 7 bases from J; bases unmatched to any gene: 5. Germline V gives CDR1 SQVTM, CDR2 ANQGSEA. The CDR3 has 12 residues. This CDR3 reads CSVADRGREAFF. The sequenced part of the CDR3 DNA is TGCAGCGTTGCAGACAGGGGACGTGAA.

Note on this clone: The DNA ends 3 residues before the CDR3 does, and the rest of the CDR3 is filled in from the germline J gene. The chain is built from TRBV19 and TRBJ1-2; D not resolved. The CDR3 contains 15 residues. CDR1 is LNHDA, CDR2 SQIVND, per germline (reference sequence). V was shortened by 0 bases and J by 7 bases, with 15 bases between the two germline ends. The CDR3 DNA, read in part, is TGTGCCAGTAGTATAGAGGCACCAAGACTGGGTGGC. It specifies CASSIEAPRLGG. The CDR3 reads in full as CASSIEAPRLGGYTF. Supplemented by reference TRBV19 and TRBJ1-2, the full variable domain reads DGGITQSPKYLFRKEGQNVTLSCEQNLNHDAMYWYRQDPGQGLRLIYYSQIVNDFQKGDIAEGYSVSREKKESFPLTVTSAQKNPTAFYLCASSIEAPRLGGYTFGSGTRLTVV.

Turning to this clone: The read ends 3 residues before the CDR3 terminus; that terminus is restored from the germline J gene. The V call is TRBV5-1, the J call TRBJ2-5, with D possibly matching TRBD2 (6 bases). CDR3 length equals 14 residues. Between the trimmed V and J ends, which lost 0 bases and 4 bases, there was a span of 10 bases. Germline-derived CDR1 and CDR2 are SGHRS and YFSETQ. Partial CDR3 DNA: TGCGCCAGCAGCTTGGAGGAGGGCCGAGAGACC. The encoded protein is CASSLEEGRET. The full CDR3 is CASSLEEGRETQYF.

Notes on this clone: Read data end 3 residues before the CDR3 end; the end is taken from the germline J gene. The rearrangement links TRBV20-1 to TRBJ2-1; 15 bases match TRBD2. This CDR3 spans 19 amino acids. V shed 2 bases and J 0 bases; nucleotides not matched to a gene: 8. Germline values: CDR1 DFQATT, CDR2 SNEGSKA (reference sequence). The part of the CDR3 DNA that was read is TGCAGTGCTAGAAGTAGTCGGACTAGCGGGGGGGCCTCCTACAATGAG. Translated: CSARSSRTSGGASYNE. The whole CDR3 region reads CSARSSRTSGGASYNEQFF.

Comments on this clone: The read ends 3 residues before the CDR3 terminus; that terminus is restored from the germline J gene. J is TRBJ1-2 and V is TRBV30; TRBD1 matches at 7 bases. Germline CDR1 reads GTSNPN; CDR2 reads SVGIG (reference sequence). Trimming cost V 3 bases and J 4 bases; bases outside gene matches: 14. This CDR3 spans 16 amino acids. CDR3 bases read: TGTGCCTGGAGGACGGACAGGCAGTCTTGGAGCTATGGC. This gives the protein CAWRTDRQSWSYG. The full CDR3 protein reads CAWRTDRQSWSYGYTF.

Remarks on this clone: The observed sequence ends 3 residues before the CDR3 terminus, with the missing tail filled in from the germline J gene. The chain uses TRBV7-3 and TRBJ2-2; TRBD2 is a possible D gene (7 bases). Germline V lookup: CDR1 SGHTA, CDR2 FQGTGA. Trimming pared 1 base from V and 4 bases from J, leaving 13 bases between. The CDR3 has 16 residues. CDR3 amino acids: CASSLRGRGATGELFF. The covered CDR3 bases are TGTGCCAGCAGCTTAAGGGGTCGGGGGGCCACCGGGGAG.

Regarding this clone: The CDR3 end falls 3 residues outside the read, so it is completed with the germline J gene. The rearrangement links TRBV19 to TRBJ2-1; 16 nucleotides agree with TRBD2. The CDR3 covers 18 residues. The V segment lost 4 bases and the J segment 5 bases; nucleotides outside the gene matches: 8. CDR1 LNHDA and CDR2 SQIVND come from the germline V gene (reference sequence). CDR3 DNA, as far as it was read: TGTGCCAGTAGTACGCCGGGACTAGCGGGAGGGCCTAACAATGAG. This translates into CASSTPGLAGGPNNE. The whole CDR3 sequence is CASSTPGLAGGPNNEQFF.

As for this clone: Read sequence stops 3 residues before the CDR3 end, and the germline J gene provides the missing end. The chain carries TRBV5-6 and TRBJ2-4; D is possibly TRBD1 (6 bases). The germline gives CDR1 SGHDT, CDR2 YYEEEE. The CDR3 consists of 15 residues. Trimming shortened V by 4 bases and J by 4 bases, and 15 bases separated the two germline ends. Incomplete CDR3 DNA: TGTGCCAGCAGCCCGTCGGTAGGACAGAAAAACATT. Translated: CASSPSVGQKNI. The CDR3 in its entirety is CASSPSVGQKNIQYF.

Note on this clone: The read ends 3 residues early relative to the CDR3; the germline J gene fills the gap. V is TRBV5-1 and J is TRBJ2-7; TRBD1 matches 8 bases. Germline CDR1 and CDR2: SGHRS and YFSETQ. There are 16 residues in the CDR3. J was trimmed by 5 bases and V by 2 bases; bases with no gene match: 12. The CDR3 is CASSFRPQGAGNEQYF. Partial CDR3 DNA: TGCGCCAGCAGCTTCAGACCCCAGGGGGCGGGAAACGAG. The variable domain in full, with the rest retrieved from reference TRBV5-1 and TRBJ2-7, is KAGVTQTPRYLIKTRGQQVTLSCSPISGHRSVSWYQQTPGQGLQFLFEYFSETQRNKGNFPGRFSGRQFSNSRSEMNVSTLELGDSALYLCASSFRPQGAGNEQYFGPGTRLTVT.

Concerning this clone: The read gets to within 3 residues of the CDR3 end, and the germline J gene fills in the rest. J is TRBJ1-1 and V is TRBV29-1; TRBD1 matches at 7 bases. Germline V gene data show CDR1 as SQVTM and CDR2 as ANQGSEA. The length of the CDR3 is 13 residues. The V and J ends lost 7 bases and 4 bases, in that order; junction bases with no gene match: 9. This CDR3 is CSGSTGVGTEAFF. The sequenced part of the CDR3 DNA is TGCAGCGGATCCACAGGGGTCGGCACTGAA.

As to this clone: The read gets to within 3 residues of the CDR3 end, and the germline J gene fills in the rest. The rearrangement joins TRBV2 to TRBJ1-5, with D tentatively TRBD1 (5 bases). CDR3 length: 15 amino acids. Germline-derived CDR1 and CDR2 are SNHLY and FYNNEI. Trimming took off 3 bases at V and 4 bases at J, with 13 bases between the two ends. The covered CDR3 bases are TGTGCCAGCAGTGATTTGGGGGGGGATAATCAGCCC. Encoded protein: CASSDLGGDNQP. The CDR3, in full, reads CASSDLGGDNQPQHF.

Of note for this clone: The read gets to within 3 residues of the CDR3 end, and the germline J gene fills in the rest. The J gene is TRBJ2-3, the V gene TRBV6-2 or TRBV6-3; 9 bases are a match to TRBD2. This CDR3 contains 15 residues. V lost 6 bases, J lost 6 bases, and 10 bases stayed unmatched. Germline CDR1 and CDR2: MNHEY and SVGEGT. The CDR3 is CASRSDHTSGDTQYF. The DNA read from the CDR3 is TGTGCCAGCAGGTCAGACCACACTAGCGGGGATACG.

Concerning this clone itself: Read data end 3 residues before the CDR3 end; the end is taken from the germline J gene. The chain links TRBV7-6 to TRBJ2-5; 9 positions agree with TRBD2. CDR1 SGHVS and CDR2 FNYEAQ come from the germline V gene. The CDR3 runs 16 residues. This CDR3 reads CASSLTAGGHTDTQYF. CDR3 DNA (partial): TGTGCCAGCAGCTTAACGGCGGGGGGGCACACAGATACC.